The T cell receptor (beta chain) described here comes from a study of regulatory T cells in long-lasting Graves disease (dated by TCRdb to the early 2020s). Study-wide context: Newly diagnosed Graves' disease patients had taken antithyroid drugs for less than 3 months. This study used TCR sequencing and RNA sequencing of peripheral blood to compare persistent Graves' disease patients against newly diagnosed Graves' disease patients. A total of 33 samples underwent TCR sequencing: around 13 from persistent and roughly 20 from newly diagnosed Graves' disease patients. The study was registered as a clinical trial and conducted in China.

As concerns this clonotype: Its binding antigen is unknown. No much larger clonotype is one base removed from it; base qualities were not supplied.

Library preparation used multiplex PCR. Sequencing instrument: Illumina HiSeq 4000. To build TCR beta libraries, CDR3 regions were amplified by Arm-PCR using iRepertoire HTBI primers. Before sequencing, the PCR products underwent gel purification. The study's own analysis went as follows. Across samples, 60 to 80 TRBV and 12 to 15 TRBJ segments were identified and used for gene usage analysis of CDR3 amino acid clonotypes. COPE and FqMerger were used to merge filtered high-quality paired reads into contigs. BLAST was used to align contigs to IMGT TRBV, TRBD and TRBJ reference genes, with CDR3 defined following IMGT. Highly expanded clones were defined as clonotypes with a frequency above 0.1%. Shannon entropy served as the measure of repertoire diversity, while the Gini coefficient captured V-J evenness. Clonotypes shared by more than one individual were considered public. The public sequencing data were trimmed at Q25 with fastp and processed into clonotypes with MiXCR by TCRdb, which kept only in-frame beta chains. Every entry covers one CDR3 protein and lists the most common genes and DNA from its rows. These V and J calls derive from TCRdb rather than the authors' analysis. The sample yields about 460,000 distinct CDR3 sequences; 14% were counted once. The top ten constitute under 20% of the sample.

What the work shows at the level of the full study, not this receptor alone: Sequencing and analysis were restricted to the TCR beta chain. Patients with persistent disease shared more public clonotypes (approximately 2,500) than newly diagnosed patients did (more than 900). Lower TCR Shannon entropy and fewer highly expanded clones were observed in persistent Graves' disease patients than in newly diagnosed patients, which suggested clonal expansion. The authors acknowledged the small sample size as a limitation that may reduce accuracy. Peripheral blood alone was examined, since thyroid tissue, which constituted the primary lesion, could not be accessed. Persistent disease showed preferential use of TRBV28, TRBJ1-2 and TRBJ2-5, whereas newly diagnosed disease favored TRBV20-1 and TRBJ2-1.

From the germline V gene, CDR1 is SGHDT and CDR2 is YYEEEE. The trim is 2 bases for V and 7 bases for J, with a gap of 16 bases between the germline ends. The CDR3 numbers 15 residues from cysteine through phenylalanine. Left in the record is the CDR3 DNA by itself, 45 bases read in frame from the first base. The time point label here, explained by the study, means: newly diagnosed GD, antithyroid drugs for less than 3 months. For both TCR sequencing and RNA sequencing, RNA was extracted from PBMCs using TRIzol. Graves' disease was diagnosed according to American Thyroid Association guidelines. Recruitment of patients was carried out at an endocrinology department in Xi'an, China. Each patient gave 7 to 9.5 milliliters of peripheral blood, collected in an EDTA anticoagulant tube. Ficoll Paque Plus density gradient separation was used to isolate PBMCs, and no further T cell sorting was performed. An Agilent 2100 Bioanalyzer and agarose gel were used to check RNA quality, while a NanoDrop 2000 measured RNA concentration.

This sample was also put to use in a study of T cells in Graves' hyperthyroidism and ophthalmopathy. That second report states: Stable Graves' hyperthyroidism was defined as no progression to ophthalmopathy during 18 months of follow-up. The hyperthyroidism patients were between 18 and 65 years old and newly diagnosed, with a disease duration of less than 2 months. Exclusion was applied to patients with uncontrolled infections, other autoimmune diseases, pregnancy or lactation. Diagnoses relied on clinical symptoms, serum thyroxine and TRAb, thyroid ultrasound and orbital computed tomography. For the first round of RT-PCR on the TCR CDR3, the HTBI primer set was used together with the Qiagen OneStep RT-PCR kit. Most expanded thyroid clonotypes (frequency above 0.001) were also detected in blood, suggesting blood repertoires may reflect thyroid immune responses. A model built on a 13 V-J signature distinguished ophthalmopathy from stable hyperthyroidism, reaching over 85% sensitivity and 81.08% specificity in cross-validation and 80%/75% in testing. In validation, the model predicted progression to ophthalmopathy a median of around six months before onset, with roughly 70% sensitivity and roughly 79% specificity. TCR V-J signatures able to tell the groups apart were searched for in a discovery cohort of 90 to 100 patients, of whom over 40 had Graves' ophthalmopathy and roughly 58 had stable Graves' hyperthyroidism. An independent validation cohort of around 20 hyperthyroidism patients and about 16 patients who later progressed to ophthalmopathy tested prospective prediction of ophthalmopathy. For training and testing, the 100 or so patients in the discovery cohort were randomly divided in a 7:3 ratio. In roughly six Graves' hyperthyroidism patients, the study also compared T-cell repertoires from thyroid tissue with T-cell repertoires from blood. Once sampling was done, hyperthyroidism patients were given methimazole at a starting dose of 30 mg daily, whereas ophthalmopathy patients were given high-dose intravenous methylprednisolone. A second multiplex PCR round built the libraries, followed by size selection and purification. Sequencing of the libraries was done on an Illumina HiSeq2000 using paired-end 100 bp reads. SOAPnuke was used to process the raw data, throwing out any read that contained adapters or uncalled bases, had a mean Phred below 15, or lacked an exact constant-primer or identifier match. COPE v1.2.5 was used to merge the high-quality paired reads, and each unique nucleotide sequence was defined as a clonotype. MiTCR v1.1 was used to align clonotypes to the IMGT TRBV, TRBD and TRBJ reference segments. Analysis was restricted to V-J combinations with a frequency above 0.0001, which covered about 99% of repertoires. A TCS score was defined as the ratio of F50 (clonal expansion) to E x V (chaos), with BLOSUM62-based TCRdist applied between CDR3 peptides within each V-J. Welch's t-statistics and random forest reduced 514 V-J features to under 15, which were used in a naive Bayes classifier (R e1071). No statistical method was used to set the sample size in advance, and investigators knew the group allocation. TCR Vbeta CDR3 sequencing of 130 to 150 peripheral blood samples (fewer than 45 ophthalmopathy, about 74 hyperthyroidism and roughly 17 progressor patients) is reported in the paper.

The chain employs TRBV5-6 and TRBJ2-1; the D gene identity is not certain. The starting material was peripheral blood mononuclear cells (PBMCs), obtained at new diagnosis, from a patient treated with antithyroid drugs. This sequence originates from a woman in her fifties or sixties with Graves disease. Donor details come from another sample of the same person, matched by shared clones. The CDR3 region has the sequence CASSFWSEPANEQFF. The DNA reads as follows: TGTGCCAGCAGCTTTTGGTCGGAACCGGCTAATGAGCAGTTCTTC. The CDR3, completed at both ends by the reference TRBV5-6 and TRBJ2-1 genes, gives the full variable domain DAGVTQSPTHLIKTRGQQVTLRCSPKSGHDTVSWYQQALGQGPQFIFQYYEEEERQRGNFPDRFSGHQFPNYSSELNVNALLLGDSALYLCASSFWSEPANEQFFGPGTRLTVL.